The T cell receptor (beta chain) under discussion was sequenced for a study of blood T cell repertoires in COVID-19. Turning to the study itself: COVID-19 samples from acute and convalescent phases originated in the United States, Italy and Spain. Sources were T cells, B-cell-depleted T cells, or PBMCs; the material itself was cDNA or gDNA.

Grouping used clinical history reported by participants in a survey and questionnaire. Source study methods: From reference gene primer amplification, estimates of nucleated cell counts were derived. Using immunoSEQ multiplex PCR, the repertoire was profiled, and TCRdb retains in-frame clones only, with some absent. From that table come the V and J calls and clone size; the DNA was used to work out D and trimming. This table has roughly 230,000 clones, approximately 89% appearing once. The CDR3 totals 14 residues. Per germline, CDR1 LGHDT and CDR2 YNNKEL (reference sequence). Trimming left V 3 bases short and J 3 bases short, with 11 bases between.

The rearrangement links TRBV3-1 (or the pseudogene TRBV3-2) to TRBJ1-1, with D maybe TRBD1 (6 bases). Sample: PBMCs or T cells enriched from blood (not recorded which). This clonotype was obtained from a woman in her twenties or thirties with acute COVID-19. CDR3 coding DNA: TGTGCCAGCAGCCAGAACACAGGGCACACTGAAGCTTTCTTT. As protein: CASSQNTGHTEAFF.